This T cell receptor (beta chain) comes out of a study of post-analysis software for immune sequencing data. Unique molecular identifiers were built into the TCR beta cDNA libraries. There were roughly 0.95 to 10 million T cells, and 480,000 or so cDNA molecules came from them. Via MiXCR, TCRdb re-called the PCR reads, giving one row per CDR3 protein. This table holds roughly 570,000 distinct CDR3 sequences, around 36% found once. General study findings and limits: Samples from a shared batch, those prepared together, strongly co-clustered by F measure. Included in a set of roughly 5 TRBV segments more frequent in patients than controls were TRBV5-6, TRBV5-1 and TRBV20-1.

The CDR3 is 13 residues long. About this clonotype: The antigen remains undetermined. The germline gene is not matched at one end of the junction; a read error may be the cause.

This clonotype was obtained from a girl younger than 18 with multiple sclerosis. The chain combines TRBV12-3 or TRBV12-4 with TRBJ1-1; 7 bases map to TRBD1. The sequencing input was blood. CDR3 region: CTSRGDGHSEAFF. The CDR3 DNA reads as TGTACCAGCAGGGGGGACGGACACTCTGAAGCTTTCTTT.